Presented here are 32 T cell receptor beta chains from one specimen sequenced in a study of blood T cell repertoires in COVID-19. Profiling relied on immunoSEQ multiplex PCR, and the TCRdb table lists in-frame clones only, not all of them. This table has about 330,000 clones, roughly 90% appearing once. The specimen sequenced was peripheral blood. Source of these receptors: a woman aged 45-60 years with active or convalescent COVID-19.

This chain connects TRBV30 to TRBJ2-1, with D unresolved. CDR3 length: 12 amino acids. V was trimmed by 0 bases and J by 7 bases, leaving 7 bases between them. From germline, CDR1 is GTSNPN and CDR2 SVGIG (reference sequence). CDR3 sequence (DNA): TGTGCCTGGAGTGTACTCCGAAATGAGCAGTTCTTC. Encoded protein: CAWSVLRNEQFF.

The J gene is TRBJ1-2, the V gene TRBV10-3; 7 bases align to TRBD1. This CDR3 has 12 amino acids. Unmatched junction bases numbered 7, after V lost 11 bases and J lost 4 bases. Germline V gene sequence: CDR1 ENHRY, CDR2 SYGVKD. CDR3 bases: TGTGCCGTGCGACAGGGACCCTATGGCTACACCTTC. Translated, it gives CAVRQGPYGYTF.

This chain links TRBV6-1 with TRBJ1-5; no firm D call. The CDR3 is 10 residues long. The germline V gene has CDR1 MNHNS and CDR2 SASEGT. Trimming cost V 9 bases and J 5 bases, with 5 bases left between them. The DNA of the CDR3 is TGTGCCAGTAATCATCAGCCCCAGCATTTT. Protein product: CASNHQPQHF.

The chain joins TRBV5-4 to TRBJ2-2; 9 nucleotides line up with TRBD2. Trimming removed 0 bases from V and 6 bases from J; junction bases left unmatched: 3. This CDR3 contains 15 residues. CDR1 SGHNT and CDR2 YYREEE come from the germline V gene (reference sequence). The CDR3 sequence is CASSLGTSDAGELFF. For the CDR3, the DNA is TGTGCCAGCAGCTTGGGGACTAGCGACGCCGGGGAGCTGTTTTTT.

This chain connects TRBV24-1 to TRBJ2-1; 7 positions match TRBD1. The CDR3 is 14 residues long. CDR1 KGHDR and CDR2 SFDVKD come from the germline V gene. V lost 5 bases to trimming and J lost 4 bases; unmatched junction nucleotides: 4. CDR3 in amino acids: CATSGEGAYNEQFF. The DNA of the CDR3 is TGTGCCACCAGTGGAGAGGGGGCTTACAATGAGCAGTTCTTC.

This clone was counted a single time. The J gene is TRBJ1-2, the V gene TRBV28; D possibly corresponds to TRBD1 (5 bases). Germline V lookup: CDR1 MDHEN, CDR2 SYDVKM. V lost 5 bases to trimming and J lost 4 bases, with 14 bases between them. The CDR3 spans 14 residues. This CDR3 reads CASSGLGGAYGYTF. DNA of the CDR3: TGTGCCAGCAGTGGGCTCGGTGGGGCCTATGGCTACACCTTC.

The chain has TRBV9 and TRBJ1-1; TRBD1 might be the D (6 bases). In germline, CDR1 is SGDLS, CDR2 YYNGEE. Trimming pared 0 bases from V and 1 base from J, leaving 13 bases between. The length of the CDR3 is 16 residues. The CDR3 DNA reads TGTGCCAGCAGCGTAGGAACCGGGACAAAGAACACTGAAGCTTTCTTT. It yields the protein CASSVGTGTKNTEAFF.

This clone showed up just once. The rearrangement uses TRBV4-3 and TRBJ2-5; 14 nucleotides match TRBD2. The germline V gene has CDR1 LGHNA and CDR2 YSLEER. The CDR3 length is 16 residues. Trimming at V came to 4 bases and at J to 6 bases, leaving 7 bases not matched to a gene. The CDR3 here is CASSLGTSGSVKTQYF. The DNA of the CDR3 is TGCGCCAGCAGCCTTGGGACTAGCGGGAGTGTGAAGACCCAGTACTTC.

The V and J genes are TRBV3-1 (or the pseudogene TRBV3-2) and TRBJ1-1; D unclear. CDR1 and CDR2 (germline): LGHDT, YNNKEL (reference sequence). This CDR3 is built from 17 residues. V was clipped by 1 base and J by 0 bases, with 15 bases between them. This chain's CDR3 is CASSQGQVEIMNTEAFF. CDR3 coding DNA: TGTGCCAGCAGCCAAGGGCAGGTCGAGATCATGAACACTGAAGCTTTCTTT.

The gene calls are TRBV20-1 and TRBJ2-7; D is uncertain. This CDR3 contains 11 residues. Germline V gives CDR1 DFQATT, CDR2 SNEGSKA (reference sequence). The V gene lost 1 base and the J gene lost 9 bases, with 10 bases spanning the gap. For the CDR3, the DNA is TGCAGTGCTAGAGTCCCCCCCGTGCAGTACTTC. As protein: CSARVPPVQYF.

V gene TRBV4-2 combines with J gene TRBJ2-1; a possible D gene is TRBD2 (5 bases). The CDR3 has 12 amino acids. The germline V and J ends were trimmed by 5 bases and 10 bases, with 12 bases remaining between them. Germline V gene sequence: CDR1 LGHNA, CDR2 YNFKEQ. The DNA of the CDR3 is TGTGCCAGCAGCTTAGATAGCGACGAGCAGTTCTTC. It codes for CASSLDSDEQFF.

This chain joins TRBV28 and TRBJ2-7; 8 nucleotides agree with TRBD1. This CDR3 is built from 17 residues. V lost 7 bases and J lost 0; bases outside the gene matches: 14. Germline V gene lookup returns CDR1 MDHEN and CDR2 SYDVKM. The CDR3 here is CASTPYLGQGDSYEQYF. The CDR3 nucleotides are TGTGCCAGCACCCCATACTTAGGACAGGGAGACTCCTACGAGCAGTACTTC.

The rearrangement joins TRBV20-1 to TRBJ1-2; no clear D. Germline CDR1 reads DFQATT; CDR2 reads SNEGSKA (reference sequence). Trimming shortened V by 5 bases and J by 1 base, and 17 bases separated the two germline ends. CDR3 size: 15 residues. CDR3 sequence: CSAGEPDTYNYGYTF. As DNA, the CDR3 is TGCAGTGCTGGTGAACCCGACACCTATAACTATGGCTACACCTTC.

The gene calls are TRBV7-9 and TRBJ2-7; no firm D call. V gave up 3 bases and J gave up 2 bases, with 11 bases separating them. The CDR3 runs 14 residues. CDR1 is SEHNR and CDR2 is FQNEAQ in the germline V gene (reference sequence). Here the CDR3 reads CASSLPGRPYEQYF. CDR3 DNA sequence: TGTGCCAGCAGCTTGCCGGGTCGTCCCTACGAGCAGTACTTC. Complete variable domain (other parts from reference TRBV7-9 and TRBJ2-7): DTGVSQNPRHKITKRGQNVTFRCDPISEHNRLYWYRQTLGQGPEFLTYFQNEAQLEKSRLLSDRFSAERPKGSFSTLEIQRTEQGDSAMYLCASSLPGRPYEQYFGPGTRLTVT.

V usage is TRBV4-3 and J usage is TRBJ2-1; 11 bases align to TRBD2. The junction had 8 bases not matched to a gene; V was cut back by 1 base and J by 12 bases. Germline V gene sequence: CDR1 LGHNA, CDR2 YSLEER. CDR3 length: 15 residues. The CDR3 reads CASSQGIGLAGPQFF. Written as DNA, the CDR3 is TGCGCCAGCAGCCAAGGGATCGGACTAGCGGGTCCGCAGTTCTTC.

Here the CDR3 reads CASSSERAGEETQYF. The CDR3 region has the DNA TGTGCCAGCAGCTCAGAGAGAGCGGGTGAAGAGACCCAGTACTTC. This sequence joins TRBV4-2 and TRBJ2-5; perhaps TRBD2 as D (6 bases). Trimming pared 5 bases from V and 3 bases from J, leaving 16 bases between. CDR1 and CDR2 (germline): LGHNA, YNFKEQ. The CDR3 is 15 amino acids.

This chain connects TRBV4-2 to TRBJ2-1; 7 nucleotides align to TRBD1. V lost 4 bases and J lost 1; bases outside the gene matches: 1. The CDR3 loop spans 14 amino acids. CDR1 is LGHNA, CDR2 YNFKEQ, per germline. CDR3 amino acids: CASSLTGSYNEQFF. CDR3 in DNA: TGTGCCAGCAGCCTGACAGGGTCCTACAATGAGCAGTTCTTC.

In DNA, the CDR3 is TGTGCCAGCAGTTCCTCTTACATCTCTGGCTACACCTTC. This sequence encodes CASSSSYISGYTF. The rearrangement links TRBV27 to TRBJ1-2; D unclear. The CDR3 has 13 amino acids. Germline CDR1 is MNHEY and CDR2 is SMNVEV (reference sequence). The V end was cut by 4 bases, the J end by 7 bases, with 13 bases between.

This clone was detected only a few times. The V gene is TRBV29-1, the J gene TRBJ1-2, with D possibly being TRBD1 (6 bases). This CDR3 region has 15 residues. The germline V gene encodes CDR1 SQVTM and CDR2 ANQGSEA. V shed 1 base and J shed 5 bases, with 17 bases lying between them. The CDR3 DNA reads TGCAGCGTTGAAGCGATCTACAGGGACCTTTATGGCTACACCTTC. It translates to CSVEAIYRDLYGYTF.

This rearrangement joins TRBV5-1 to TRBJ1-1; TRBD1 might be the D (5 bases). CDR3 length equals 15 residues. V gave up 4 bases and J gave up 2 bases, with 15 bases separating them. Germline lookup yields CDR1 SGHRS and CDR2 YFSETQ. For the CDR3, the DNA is TGCGCCAGCAGCCCCGGGGGAACAGATAACACTGAAGCTTTCTTT. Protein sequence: CASSPGGTDNTEAFF.

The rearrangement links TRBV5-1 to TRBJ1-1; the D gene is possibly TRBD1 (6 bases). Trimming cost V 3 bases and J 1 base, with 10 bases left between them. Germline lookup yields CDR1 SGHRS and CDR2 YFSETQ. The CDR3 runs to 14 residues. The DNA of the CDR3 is TGCGCCAGCAGCTCCATGGGACAGAACACTGAAGCTTTCTTT. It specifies CASSSMGQNTEAFF.

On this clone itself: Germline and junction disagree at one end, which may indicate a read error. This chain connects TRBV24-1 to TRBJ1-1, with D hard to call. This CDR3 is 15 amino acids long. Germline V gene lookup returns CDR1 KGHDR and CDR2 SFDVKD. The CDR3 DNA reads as TGTGCCCCCAGGTCACCGTCCGGGGAGAACACTGAAGCTTTCTTT. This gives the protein CAPRSPSGENTEAFF.

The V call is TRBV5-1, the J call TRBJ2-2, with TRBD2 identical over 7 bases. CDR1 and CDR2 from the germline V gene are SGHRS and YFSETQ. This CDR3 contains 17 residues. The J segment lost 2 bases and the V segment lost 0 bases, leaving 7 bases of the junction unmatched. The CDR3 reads CASSLAGRALNTGELFF. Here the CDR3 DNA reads TGCGCCAGCAGCTTGGCTGGGAGGGCTCTCAACACCGGGGAGCTGTTTTTT.

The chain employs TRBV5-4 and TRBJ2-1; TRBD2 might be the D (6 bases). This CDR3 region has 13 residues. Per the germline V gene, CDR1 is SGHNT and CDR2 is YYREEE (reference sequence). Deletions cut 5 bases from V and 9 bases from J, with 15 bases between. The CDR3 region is CASRSTSKTEQFF. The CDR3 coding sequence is TGTGCCAGCAGGTCTACTAGCAAGACTGAGCAGTTCTTC. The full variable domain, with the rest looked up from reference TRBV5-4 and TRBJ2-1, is ETGVTQSPTHLIKTRGQQVTLRCSSQSGHNTVSWYQQALGQGPQFIFQYYREEENGRGNFPPRFSGLQFPNYSSELNVNALELDDSALYLCASRSTSKTEQFFGPGTRLTVL.

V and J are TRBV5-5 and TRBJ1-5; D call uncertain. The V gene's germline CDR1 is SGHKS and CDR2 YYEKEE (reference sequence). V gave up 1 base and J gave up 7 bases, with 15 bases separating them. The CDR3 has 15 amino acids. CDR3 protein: CASSLTRGNGQPQHF. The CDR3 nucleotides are TGTGCCAGCAGCTTGACCCGGGGTAACGGGCAGCCCCAGCATTTT.

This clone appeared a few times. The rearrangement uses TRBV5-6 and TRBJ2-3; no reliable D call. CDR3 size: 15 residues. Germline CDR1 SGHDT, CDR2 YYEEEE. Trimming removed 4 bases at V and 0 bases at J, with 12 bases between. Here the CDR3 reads CASSKRRWSTDTQYF. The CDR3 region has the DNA TGTGCCAGCAGCAAGAGGCGGTGGAGCACAGATACGCAGTATTTT.

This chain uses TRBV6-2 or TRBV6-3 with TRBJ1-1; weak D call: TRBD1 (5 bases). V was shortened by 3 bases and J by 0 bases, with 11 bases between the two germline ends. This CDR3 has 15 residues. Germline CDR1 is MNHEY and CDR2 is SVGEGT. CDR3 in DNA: TGTGCCAGCAGTTATGGGGGGAACATGAACACTGAAGCTTTCTTT. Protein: CASSYGGNMNTEAFF.

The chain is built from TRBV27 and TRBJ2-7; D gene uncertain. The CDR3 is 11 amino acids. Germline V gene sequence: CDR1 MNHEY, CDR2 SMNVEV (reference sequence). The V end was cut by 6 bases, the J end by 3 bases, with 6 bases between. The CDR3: CASRNFYEQYF. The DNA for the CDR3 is TGTGCCAGCAGAAACTTCTACGAGCAGTACTTC.

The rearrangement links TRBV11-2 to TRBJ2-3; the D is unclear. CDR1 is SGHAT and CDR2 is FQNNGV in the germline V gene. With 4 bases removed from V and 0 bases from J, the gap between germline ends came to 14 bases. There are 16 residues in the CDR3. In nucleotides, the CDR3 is TGTGCCAGCAGCTCCCCCCGCGTTAGTAGCACAGATACGCAGTATTTT. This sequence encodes CASSSPRVSSTDTQYF.

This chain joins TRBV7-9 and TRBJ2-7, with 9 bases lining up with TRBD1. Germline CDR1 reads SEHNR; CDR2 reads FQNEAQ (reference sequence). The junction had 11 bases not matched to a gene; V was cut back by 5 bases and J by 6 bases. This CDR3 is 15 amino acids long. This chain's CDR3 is CASSRETGGTSEQYF. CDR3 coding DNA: TGTGCCAGCAGCCGCGAGACAGGGGGTACCTCCGAGCAGTACTTC.

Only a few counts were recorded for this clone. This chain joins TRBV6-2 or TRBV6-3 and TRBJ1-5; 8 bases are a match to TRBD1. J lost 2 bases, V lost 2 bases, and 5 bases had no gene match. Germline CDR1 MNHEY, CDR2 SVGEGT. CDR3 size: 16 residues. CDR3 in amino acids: CASSYGTGVGNQPQHF. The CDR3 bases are TGTGCCAGCAGTTACGGGACAGGTGTTGGCAATCAGCCCCAGCATTTT.

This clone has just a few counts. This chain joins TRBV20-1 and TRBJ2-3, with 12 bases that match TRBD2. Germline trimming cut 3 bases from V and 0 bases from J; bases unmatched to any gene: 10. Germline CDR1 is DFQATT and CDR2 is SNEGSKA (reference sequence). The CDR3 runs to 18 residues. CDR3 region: CSASLRGLAGYSTDTQYF. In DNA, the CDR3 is TGCAGTGCTAGTTTACGCGGACTAGCGGGATATAGCACAGATACGCAGTATTTT.